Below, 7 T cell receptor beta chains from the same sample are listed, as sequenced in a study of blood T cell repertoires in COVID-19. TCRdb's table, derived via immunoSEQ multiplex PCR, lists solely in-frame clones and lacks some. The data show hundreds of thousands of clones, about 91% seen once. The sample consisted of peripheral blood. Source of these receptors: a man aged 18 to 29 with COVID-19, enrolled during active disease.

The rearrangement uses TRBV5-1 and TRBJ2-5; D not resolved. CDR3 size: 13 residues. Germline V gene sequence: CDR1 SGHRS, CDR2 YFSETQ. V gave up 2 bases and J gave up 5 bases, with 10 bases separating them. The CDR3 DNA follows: TGCGCCAGCAGCTTAACGGCGAGGGAGACCCAGTACTTC. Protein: CASSLTARETQYF.

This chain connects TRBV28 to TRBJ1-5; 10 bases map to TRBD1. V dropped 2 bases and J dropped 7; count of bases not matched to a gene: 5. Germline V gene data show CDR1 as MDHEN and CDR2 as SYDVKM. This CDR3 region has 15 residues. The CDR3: CASSLGTGVTQPQHF. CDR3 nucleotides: TGTGCCAGCAGTTTAGGGACAGGGGTTACCCAGCCCCAGCATTTT.

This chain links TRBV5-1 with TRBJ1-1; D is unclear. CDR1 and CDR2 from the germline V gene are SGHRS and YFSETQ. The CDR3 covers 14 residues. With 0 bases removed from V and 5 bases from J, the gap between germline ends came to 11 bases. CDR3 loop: CASSLEAGWTEAFF. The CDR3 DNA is TGCGCCAGCAGCTTGGAGGCGGGATGGACTGAAGCTTTCTTT.

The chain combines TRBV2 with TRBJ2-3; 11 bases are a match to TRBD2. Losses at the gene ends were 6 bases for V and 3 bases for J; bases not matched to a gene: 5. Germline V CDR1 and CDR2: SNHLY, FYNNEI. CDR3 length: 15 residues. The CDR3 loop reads CASRPTSGKTDTQYF. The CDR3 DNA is TGTGCCAGCAGACCGACTAGCGGGAAGACAGATACGCAGTATTTT.

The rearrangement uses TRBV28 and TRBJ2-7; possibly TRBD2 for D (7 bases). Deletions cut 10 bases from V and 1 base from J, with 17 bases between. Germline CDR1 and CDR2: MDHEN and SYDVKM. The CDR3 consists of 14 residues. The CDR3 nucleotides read TGTGCCATTGGGACACTGGGGGGGTCCTACGAGCAGTACTTC. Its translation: CAIGTLGGSYEQYF.

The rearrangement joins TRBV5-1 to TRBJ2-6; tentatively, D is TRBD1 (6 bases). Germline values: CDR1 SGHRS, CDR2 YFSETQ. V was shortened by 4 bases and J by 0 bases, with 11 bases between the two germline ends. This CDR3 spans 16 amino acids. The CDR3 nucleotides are TGCGCCAGCAGCACGGGACATAACTCTGGGGCCAACGTCCTGACTTTC. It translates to CASSTGHNSGANVLTF. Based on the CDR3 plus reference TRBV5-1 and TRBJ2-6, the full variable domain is KAGVTQTPRYLIKTRGQQVTLSCSPISGHRSVSWYQQTPGQGLQFLFEYFSETQRNKGNFPGRFSGRQFSNSRSEMNVSTLELGDSALYLCASSTGHNSGANVLTFGAGSRLTVL.

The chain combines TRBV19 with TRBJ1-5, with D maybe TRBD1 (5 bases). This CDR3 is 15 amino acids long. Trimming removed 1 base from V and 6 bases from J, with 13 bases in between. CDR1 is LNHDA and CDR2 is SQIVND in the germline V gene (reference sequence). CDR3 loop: CASSIVLGHGQPQHF. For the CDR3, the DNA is TGTGCCAGTAGTATAGTCTTGGGGCACGGTCAGCCCCAGCATTTT.